This T cell receptor beta chain stems from a study of cytomegalovirus exposure and HLA in healthy donors. Findings and caveats of the study: An Asian-associated ancestry cluster reportedly showed fewer N-insertions than the roughly 670-donor mean in a later analysis.

60 Vbeta and 13 Jbeta primers were used in PCR. Profiling relied on immunoSEQ multiplex PCR, and the TCRdb table lists in-frame clones only, not all of them. The sample consists of 90,000 to 130,000 clones, roughly three quarters of them appearing once. A remark on this clone: Antigen specificity is unknown.

Germline V gene data show CDR1 as SGHAT and CDR2 as FQNNGV. V gave up 5 bases and J gave up 15 bases; unmatched junction bases: 21. This CDR3 has 16 residues. The receptor was derived from a man aged 25-45 years in good health and CMV-seropositive. V usage is TRBV11-2 and J usage is TRBJ2-1; 8 nucleotides align to TRBD2. Sequenced: PBMCs. The CDR3 sequence: CASSPVLASGRLSRFF. CDR3 DNA: TGTGCCAGCAGCCCCGTTTTGGCTAGCGGGCGGTTGAGCCGGTTCTTC.